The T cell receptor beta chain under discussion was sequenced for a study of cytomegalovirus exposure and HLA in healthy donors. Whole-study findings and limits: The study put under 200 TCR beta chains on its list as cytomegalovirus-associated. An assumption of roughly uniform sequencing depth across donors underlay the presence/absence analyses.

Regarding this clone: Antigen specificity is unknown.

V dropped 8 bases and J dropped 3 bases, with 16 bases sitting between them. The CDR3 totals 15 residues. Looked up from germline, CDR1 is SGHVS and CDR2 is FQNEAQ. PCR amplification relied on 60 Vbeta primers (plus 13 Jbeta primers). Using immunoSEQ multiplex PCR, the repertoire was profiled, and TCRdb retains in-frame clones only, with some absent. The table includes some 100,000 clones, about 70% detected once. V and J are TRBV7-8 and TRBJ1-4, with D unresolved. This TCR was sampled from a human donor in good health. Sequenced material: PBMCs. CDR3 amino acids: CASGSLNGANEKLFF. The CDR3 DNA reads TGTGCCAGCGGCTCTCTCAATGGAGCTAATGAAAAACTGTTTTTT.